This T cell receptor beta chain was recovered during a study of beta chain features in type 1 diabetes. The V gene's germline CDR1 is GTSNPN and CDR2 SVGIG (reference sequence). V was cut by 4 bases and J by 14 bases, with 19 bases left in between. The CDR3 covers 12 residues. Comment on this clone: Antigen: not known.

Study-wide points: Sampled from patients, naive, central memory and Treg TCRB repertoires appeared more similar than those sampled from healthy donors. Shorter TCRB CDR3s, moderately but significantly so, marked every one of the four CD4+ subsets in Type 1 diabetes patients.

Each of the CD4+ naive, central memory, regulatory and stem cell-like memory populations was sorted via CD45RO/CCR7/CD25/CD127/CD95/CD27. As every portion of the isolated RNA was reverse transcribed, the sequencing read expressed TCRB transcripts. TCRdb keeps only in-frame clones here, not all; method: immunoSEQ multiplex PCR. The data contain some 660,000 clones, 11% to 15% of them seen just once; the ten biggest clones take up just under 0.04%. Source material: naive CD4+ T cells from blood. The TCR originated in a man aged 18-30 years with type 1 diabetes. V usage is TRBV30 and J usage is TRBJ2-3; D is unclear. The CDR3 spells CAWTLVAGPPYF. The CDR3 bases are TGTGCCTGGACCCTCGTCGCCGGTCCACCGTATTTT.